This is a list of T cell receptor beta chains from one sample in a study of identical twins. MiXCR was run by TCRdb on the 5' RACE reads, yielding one entry per CDR3 protein. Altogether nearly 650,000 distinct CDR3 sequences are present, just over 7% being singletons, with the ten largest covering 1.6%. The sample was also reused in another study, on yellow fever vaccine responses in identical twins.

Sample: PBMCs. Receptors were obtained from a woman aged 18 to 35 in good health. Both conserved end residues are part of each CDR3. The order of the fields is J gene, D gene, clone size, V gene, CDR3 DNA, CDR3 protein. A D gene is named only where the DNA matches it firmly. Expanded clones get a size class; other rows say once, few or many, or leave the size out.

TRBJ1-4 - - TRBV14 TGTGCCAGCAGCCAAGGACTCGCAACTAATGAAAAACTGTTTTTT CASSQGLATNEKLFF
TRBJ1-2 - - TRBV9 TGTGCCAGCAGCGTAGCTACACAGACCTATGGCTACACCTTC CASSVATQTYGYTF
TRBJ1-5 - - TRBV12-3/TRBV12-4 TGTGCCAGCACCGGAGAACAGGGCCAAAGCAATCAGCCCCAGCATTTT CASTGEQGQSNQPQHF
TRBJ2-2 - - TRBV29-1 TGCAGCGGTTCTTGGGGCGCGAACGGGGAGCTGTTTTTT CSGSWGANGELFF
TRBJ1-2 - many TRBV12-3/TRBV12-4 TGTGCCAGCAGGGCGCGACTGGGGTCCTATGGCTACACCTTC CASRARLGSYGYTF
TRBJ1-4 - few TRBV7-8 TGTGCCAGCAGCTTAACCCGGACCCTCAACGGTGAAAAACTGTTTTTT CASSLTRTLNGEKLFF
TRBJ2-7 TRBD2 - TRBV5-5 TGTGCCAGCAGCTGGACTAGCGGGAGTACCGAGCAGTACTTC CASSWTSGSTEQYF
TRBJ2-7 - few TRBV12-3/TRBV12-4 TGTGCCAGCAGTATTTCTGGGGGGGGCCACGAGCAGTACTTC CASSISGGGHEQYF
TRBJ1-1 TRBD1 - TRBV7-9 TGTGCCAGCAGCAATGGACAGGTTATGAACACTGAAGCTTTCTTT CASSNGQVMNTEAFF
TRBJ2-5 - many TRBV12-3/TRBV12-4 TGTGCCAGCAGTTTTGGGACGATGAGCGGTTTCCAAGAGACCCAGTACTTC CASSFGTMSGFQETQYF
TRBJ2-3 - many TRBV7-3 TGTGCCAGCAGCTCTCTAGGCACAGATACGCAGTATTTT CASSSLGTDTQYF